Below, 22 T cell receptor beta chains from the same sample are listed, as sequenced in a study of blood T cell repertoires in COVID-19. Produced via immunoSEQ multiplex PCR; TCRdb's table is partial and in-frame only. This sample has about 60,000 clones; roughly three quarters occur once, and the top ten carry 50%. Material: peripheral blood. These receptors all come from a woman of 80 years or more with acute or convalescent COVID-19.

This CDR3 is CASSELRGRGRSNEKLFF. For the CDR3, the DNA is TGTGCCAGCAGTGAACTTCGCGGCAGGGGGCGTTCTAATGAAAAACTGTTTTTT. V is TRBV6-1 and J is TRBJ1-4; 8 nucleotides match TRBD1. Germline-derived CDR1 and CDR2 are MNHNS and SASEGT. Germline trimming cut 2 bases from V and 3 bases from J; bases unmatched to any gene: 11. This CDR3 has 18 amino acids.

The chain combines TRBV11-2 with TRBJ2-1, with D perhaps matching TRBD1 (5 bases). V dropped 5 bases and J dropped 8 bases, with 16 bases sitting between them. In germline, CDR1 is SGHAT, CDR2 FQNNGV. The CDR3 loop spans 14 amino acids. CDR3: CASSPHQGRYEQFF. The CDR3 DNA reads as TGTGCCAGCAGCCCCCACCAGGGTCGGTATGAGCAGTTCTTC.

The chain links TRBV3-1 (or the pseudogene TRBV3-2) to TRBJ2-7; weak D call: TRBD1 (5 bases). Germline V gives CDR1 LGHDT, CDR2 YNNKEL (reference sequence). The V end lost 0 bases, the J end lost 7 bases, and 7 bases lay between the germline ends. CDR3 length: 12 residues. The CDR3 DNA reads as TGTGCCAGCAGCCAAGATAACAGGGAGCAGTACTTC. Amino acid sequence: CASSQDNREQYF.

This clone came up once. V is TRBV4-1 and J is TRBJ1-2; perhaps TRBD1 as D (5 bases). The CDR3 totals 14 residues. V shed 4 bases and J shed 8 bases, with 17 bases lying between them. In germline, CDR1 is MGHRA, CDR2 YSYEKL. The CDR3 protein is CASSLGTVEGGYTF. DNA for the CDR3: TGCGCCAGCAGCCTCGGGACCGTGGAGGGAGGCTACACCTTC.

This clone showed up just a few times. This chain's CDR3 is CASSEGLLEAFF. The CDR3 region has the DNA TGTGCCAGCAGTGAGGGACTACTGGAAGCTTTCTTT. The chain links TRBV2 to TRBJ1-1; D is perhaps TRBD1 (5 bases). The CDR3 length is 12 residues. V was pared by 3 bases and J by 8 bases, with 10 bases between. Germline CDR1 SNHLY, CDR2 FYNNEI.

The CDR3 sequence is CATRPGQGRGKLFF. Written as DNA, the CDR3 is TGTGCCACCAGACCGGGACAGGGGAGGGGAAAACTGTTTTTT. This chain uses TRBV15 with TRBJ1-4; 10 positions agree with TRBD1. With V trimmed by 6 bases and J by 10 bases, 8 bases remained unmatched. The CDR3 extends over 14 amino acids. Germline CDR1 LNHNV, CDR2 YYDKDF (reference sequence). The full variable domain, completed using reference TRBV15 and TRBJ1-4, is DAMVIQNPRYQVTQFGKPVTLSCSQTLNHNVMYWYQQKSSQAPKLLFHYYDKDFNNEADTPDNFQSRRPNTSFCFLDIRSPGLGDTAMYLCATRPGQGRGKLFFGSGTQLSVL.

The chain joins TRBV30 to TRBJ1-3; no clear D gene. The CDR3 loop spans 15 amino acids. Germline V CDR1 and CDR2: GTSNPN, SVGIG (reference sequence). Trimming took off 3 bases at V and 0 bases at J, with 12 bases between the two ends. The CDR3 loop is CAWSEQTFSGNTIYF. The CDR3 DNA reads TGTGCCTGGAGCGAACAGACCTTCTCTGGAAACACCATATATTTT.

The rearrangement joins TRBV28 to TRBJ2-1; 7 bases align to TRBD2. There are 17 residues in the CDR3. With 3 bases clipped from V and 4 bases from J, the junction kept 12 bases outside the gene matches. Germline assignment: CDR1 MDHEN and CDR2 SYDVKM. The CDR3 region is CASSFPDQRDLYNEQFF. In nucleotides, the CDR3 is TGTGCCAGCAGTTTCCCCGACCAGCGGGACCTATACAATGAGCAGTTCTTC.

The V gene is TRBV28, the J gene TRBJ1-1, with D unclear. V was shortened by 5 bases and J by 4 bases, with 14 bases between the two germline ends. The CDR3 sequence is 14 residues long. The germline V gene has CDR1 MDHEN and CDR2 SYDVKM. The CDR3 reads CASSPIQASTEAFF. Here the CDR3 DNA reads TGTGCCAGCAGTCCTATCCAGGCGAGCACTGAAGCTTTCTTT.

V usage is TRBV5-1 and J usage is TRBJ2-2; D is unclear. The CDR3 is 15 residues long. The ends were cut back, 0 bases at V and 6 bases at J, with 12 bases in the middle. Germline V gives CDR1 SGHRS, CDR2 YFSETQ. DNA of the CDR3: TGCGCCAGCAGCTTGGGTACCTATGCCCCCGGGGAGCTGTTTTTT. This gives the protein CASSLGTYAPGELFF.

The chain couples TRBV3-1 (or the pseudogene TRBV3-2) to TRBJ2-7; 9 bases agree with TRBD1. Germline CDR1 is LGHDT and CDR2 is YNNKEL (reference sequence). The CDR3 consists of 16 residues. Trimming took 4 bases from V and 4 from J; bases not matched to a gene: 11. In DNA form, the CDR3 reads TGTGCCAGCAGCCCCCGAACCGGACAGGGGCGATACGAGCAGTACTTC. As protein: CASSPRTGQGRYEQYF.

The J gene is TRBJ2-6, the V gene TRBV7-3; 8 bases fit TRBD2. CDR3 length: 16 amino acids. V lost 4 bases and J lost 2; bases outside the gene matches: 4. Per the germline V gene, CDR1 is SGHTA and CDR2 is FQGTGA. CDR3: CASSSPGGAGANVLTF. In nucleotides, the CDR3 is TGTGCCAGCAGCTCCCCCGGGGGGGCTGGGGCCAACGTCCTGACTTTC.

The chain has TRBV28 and TRBJ2-2, with TRBD1 as a possible D gene (5 bases). This CDR3 is built from 15 residues. Germline V CDR1 and CDR2: MDHEN, SYDVKM. Between the trimmed V and J ends, which lost 10 bases and 2 bases, there was a span of 17 bases. CDR3 coding DNA: TGTGCCACCAAGGGGTGGCGGCCTAACACCGGGGAGCTGTTTTTT. As protein: CATKGWRPNTGELFF.

The CDR3 bases are TGTGCCAGCAGCCCCCTGGGCGGGAGTCAGACCGGGGAGCTGTTTTTT. Its protein product is CASSPLGGSQTGELFF. The rearrangement joins TRBV11-2 to TRBJ2-2; 7 positions match TRBD2. From germline, CDR1 is SGHAT and CDR2 FQNNGV. With 5 bases clipped from V and 5 bases from J, the junction kept 11 bases outside the gene matches. The CDR3 is 16 amino acids.

The chain has TRBV18 and TRBJ2-5; D may be TRBD2 (6 bases). The CDR3 has 13 residues. Germline values: CDR1 KGHSH, CDR2 LQKENI. The germline V and J ends were trimmed by 3 bases and 3 bases, with 8 bases remaining between them. CDR3 DNA sequence: TGTGCCAGCTCACCGACGGGAGAAGAGACCCAGTACTTC. Translated: CASSPTGEETQYF.

V usage is TRBV27 and J usage is TRBJ1-1; 8 bases fit TRBD1. Germline trimming cut 5 bases from V and 1 base from J; bases unmatched to any gene: 6. CDR3 length: 15 residues. Germline V gives CDR1 MNHEY, CDR2 SMNVEV (reference sequence). As DNA, the CDR3 is TGTGCCAGCAGTGACAGGGGCGCGTGGAACACTGAAGCTTTCTTT. Translation: CASSDRGAWNTEAFF.

The chain is built from TRBV30 and TRBJ2-7; possible D gene TRBD2, 5 bases. V was cut by 3 bases and J by 1 base, with 13 bases left in between. CDR1 and CDR2 from the germline V gene are GTSNPN and SVGIG (reference sequence). This CDR3 is 14 amino acids long. The CDR3 here is CAWRNGGRSYEQYF. The CDR3 DNA reads as TGTGCCTGGAGGAATGGAGGCAGATCCTACGAGCAGTACTTC.

The chain carries TRBV6-1 and TRBJ1-3; D is undetermined. V shed 2 bases and J shed 2 bases, with 16 bases lying between them. In germline, CDR1 is MNHNS, CDR2 SASEGT. This CDR3 is built from 17 residues. The CDR3 nucleotides read TGTGCCAGCAGTGAACCCCAGGTGGCCGGTACTGGAAACACCATATATTTT. Amino acid sequence: CASSEPQVAGTGNTIYF.

The rearrangement links TRBV28 to TRBJ2-3; D is unclear. This CDR3 is built from 16 residues. Trimming took 4 bases from V and 0 from J, leaving 14 bases between them. In germline, CDR1 is MDHEN, CDR2 SYDVKM. The CDR3 is CASSSLWPNSTDTQYF. CDR3 in DNA: TGTGCCAGCAGTTCCCTGTGGCCGAACAGCACAGATACGCAGTATTTT.

This clone was picked up one time. The chain recombines TRBV13 with TRBJ1-3, with D possibly matching TRBD1 (6 bases). Germline V gene lookup returns CDR1 PRHDT and CDR2 FYEKMQ (reference sequence). There are 14 residues in the CDR3. Trimming took 6 bases from V and 3 from J, leaving 12 bases between them. The CDR3 DNA reads TGTGCCAGCAGACGGGACATCCATGGAAACACCATATATTTT. Amino acids: CASRRDIHGNTIYF.

The chain is built from TRBV19 and TRBJ1-2; D gene ambiguous. Trimming shortened V by 4 bases and J by 1 base, and 13 bases separated the two germline ends. The CDR3 is made up of 15 amino acids. CDR1 and CDR2 from the germline V gene are LNHDA and SQIVND (reference sequence). CDR3 DNA: TGTGCCAGTAGTACCTATTCGACTGTTAACTATGGCTACACCTTC. Protein: CASSTYSTVNYGYTF.

V is TRBV5-1 and J is TRBJ1-4; possibly TRBD1 for D (5 bases). Between the trimmed V and J ends, which lost 0 bases and 8 bases, there was a span of 14 bases. CDR3 size: 15 residues. Germline V gene data show CDR1 as SGHRS and CDR2 as YFSETQ. In DNA, the CDR3 is TGCGCCAGCAGCTTGGAGGGACGCGGGGAAGAAAAACTGTTTTTT. It yields the protein CASSLEGRGEEKLFF.